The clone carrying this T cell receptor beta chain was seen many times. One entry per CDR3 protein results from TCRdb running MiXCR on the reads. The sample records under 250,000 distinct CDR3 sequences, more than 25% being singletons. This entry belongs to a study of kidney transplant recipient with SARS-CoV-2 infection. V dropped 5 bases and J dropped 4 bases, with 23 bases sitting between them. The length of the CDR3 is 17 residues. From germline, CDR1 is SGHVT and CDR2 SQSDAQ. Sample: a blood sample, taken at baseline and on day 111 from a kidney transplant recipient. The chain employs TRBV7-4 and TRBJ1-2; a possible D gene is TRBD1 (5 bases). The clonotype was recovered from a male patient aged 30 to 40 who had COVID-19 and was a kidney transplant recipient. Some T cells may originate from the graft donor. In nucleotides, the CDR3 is TGTGCCAGCAGCCTTGGGGGTTCAGCTCGAAAGACCTATGGCTACACCTTC. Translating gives CASSLGGSARKTYGYTF.